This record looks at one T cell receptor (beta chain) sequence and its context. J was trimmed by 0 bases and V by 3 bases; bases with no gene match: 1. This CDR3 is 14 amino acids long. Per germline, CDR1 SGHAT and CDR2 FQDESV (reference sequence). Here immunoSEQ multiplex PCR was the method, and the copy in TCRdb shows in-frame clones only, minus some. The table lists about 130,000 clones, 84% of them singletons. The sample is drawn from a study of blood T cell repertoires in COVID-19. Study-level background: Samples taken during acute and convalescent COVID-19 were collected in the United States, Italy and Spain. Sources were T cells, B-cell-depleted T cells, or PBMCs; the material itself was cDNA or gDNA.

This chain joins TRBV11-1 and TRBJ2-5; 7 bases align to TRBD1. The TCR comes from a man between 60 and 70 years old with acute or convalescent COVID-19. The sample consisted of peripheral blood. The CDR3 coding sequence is TGTGCCAGCAGCTTGACAGGGAACCAAGAGACCCAGTACTTC. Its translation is CASSLTGNQETQYF.